This TCR beta chain was captured in a study of T cells in localized non-small cell lung cancer. Study-wide results and limits: Uninvolved adjacent lung had more T cell clonality than any other tissue, topping tumor.

V was clipped by 4 bases and J by 4 bases, with 19 bases between them. This CDR3 has 17 residues. Germline V CDR1 and CDR2: LNHDA, SQIVND (reference sequence). The sample holds one count of this clone. The antigen remains unidentified. Using immunoSEQ multiplex PCR, the repertoire was profiled, and TCRdb retains in-frame clones only, with some absent. The sample consists of roughly 29,000 clones, approximately 84% of them appearing once. This rearrangement joins TRBV19 to TRBJ2-2; D assignment may be TRBD1 or TRBD2 (5 bases each). The sample in question was peripheral blood mononuclear cells, obtained before any cancer treatment. This clonotype was obtained from a man between 40 and 69 years old with stage III lung adenocarcinoma. The CDR3 is CASSNPPGTASTGELFF. CDR3 nucleotide sequence: TGTGCCAGTAGTAATCCTCCCGGGACCGCGAGCACCGGGGAGCTGTTTTTT.